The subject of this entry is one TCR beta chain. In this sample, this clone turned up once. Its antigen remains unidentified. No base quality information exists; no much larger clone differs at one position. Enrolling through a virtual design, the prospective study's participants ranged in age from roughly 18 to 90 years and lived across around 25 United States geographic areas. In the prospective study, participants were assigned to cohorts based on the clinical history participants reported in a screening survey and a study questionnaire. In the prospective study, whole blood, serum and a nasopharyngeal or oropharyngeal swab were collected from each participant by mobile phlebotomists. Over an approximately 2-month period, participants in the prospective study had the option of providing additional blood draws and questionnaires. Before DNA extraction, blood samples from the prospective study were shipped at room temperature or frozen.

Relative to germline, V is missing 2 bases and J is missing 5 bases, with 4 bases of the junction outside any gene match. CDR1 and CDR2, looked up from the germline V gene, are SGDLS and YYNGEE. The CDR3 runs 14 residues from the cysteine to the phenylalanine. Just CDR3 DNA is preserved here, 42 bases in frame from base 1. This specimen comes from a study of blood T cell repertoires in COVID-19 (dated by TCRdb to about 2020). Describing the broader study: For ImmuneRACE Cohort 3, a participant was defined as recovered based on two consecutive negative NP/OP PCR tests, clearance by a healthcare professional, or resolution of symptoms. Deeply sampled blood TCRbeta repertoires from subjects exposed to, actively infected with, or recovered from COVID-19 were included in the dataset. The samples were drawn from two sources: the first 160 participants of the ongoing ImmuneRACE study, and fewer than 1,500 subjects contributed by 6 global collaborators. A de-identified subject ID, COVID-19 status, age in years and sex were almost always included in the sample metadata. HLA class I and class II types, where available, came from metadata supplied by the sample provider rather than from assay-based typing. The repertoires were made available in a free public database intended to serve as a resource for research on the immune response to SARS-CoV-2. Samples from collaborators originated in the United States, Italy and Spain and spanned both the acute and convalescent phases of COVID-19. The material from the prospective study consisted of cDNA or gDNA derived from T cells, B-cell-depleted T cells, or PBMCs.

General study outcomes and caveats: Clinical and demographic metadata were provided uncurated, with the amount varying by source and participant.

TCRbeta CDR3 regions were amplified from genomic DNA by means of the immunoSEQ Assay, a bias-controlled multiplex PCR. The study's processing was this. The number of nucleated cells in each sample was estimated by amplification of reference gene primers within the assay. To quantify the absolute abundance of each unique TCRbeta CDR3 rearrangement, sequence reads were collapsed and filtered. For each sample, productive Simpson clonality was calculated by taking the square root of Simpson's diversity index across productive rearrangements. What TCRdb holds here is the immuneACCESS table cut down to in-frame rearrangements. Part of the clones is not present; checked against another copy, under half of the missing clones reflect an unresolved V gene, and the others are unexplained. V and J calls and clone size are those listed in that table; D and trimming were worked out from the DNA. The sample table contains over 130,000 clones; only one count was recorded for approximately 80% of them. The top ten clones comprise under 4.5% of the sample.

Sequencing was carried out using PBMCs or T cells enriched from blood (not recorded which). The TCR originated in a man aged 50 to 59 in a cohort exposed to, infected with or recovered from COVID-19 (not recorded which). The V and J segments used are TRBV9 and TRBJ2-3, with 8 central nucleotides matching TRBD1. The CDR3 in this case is CASSVRGLIDTQYF. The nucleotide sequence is TGTGCCAGCAGCGTCAGGGGGCTTATAGATACGCAGTATTTT.